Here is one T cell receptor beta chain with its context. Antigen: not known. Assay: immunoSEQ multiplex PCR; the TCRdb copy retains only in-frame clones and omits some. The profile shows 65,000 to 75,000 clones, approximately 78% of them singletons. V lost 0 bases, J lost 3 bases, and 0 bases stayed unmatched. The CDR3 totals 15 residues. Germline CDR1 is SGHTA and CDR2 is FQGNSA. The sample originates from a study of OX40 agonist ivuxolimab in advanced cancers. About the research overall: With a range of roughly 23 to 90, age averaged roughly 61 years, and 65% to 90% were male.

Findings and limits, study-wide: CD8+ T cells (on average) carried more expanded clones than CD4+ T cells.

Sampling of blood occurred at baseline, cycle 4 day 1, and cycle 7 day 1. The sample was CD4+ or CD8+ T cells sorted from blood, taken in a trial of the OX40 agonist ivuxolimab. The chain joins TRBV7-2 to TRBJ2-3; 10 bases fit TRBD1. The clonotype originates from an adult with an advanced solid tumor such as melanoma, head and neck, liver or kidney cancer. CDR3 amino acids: CASSLAGQGTDTQYF. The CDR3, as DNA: TGTGCCAGCAGCTTAGCGGGACAGGGGACAGATACGCAGTATTTT.